This T cell receptor (beta chain) was documented in a study of cytomegalovirus exposure and HLA in healthy donors. CDR1 and CDR2 (germline): MNHEY, SMNVEV (reference sequence). Trimming removed 5 bases from V and 1 base from J, with 8 bases in between. CDR3 length: 13 amino acids. The PCR had 60 Vbeta and 13 Jbeta primers. Profiling relied on immunoSEQ multiplex PCR, and the TCRdb table lists in-frame clones only, not all of them. The sample has about 140,000 clones; approximately 80% are singletons. The J gene is TRBJ1-2, the V gene TRBV27; the D gene is possibly TRBD1 (5 bases). Sequenced input: PBMCs. The sequence came from a woman aged 40 to 55 in good health and CMV-seronegative. CDR3 amino acids: CASSLGHNYGYTF. The CDR3 region has the DNA TGTGCCAGCAGTCTTGGACATAACTATGGCTACACCTTC.